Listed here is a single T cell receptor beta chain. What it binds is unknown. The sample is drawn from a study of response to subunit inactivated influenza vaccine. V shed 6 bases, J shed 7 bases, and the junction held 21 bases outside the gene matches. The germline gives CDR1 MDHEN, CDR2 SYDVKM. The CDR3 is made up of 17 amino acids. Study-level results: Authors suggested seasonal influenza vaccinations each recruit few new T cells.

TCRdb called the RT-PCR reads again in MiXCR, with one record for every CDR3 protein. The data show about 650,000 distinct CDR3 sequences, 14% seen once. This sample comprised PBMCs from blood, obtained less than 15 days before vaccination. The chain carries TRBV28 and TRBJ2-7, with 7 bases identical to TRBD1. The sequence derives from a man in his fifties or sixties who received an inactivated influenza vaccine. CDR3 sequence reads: CASSSLQFTGAVGEQYF. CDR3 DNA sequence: TGTGCCAGCAGCTCACTCCAATTTACAGGGGCCGTGGGGGAGCAGTACTTC.